The rows below give T cell receptor beta chains drawn from one sample of a study of sequential checkpoint blockade in melanoma. The data were produced by immunoSEQ multiplex PCR, yet TCRdb's version contains in-frame clones alone and is incomplete. Of fewer than 35,000 clones in the sample, 77% were seen once. The sample here was CD8+ T cells sorted from blood (inferred from file names), taken from a patient given nivolumab and ipilimumab in sequence. The receptors come from a human donor with melanoma. CDR3s include the opening cysteine and the closing phenylalanine or tryptophan. Fields, in order: D gene, V gene, clone size, J gene, CDR3 DNA, CDR3 protein. The D gene is left open where the match is weak. A clone size is listed for some rows: how often the clone was seen (once, few, many), or a class if it is expanded.

NA	TRBV4-1	NA	TRBJ2-3	TGCGCCAGCAGAGCCGGGACATTTATCACAGATACGCAGTATTTT	CASRAGTFITDTQYF
NA	TRBV6-6	NA	TRBJ2-7	TGTGCCAGCAGTTACTCGACAAGCCCCGAGCAGTACTTC	CASSYSTSPEQYF
TRBD2	TRBV28	NA	TRBJ2-1	TGTGCCAGCAGTTTACTAGCGGGGAATGAGCAGTTCTTC	CASSLLAGNEQFF
NA	TRBV5-1	NA	TRBJ2-7	TGCGCCAGCAGCGAAGACAGGAGCTACTACGAGCAGTACTTC	CASSEDRSYYEQYF
NA	TRBV28	NA	TRBJ2-7	TGTGCCAGCAGTCGTAGGACTAACTCCTACGAGCAGTACTTC	CASSRRTNSYEQYF
NA	TRBV12-5	NA	TRBJ2-5	TGTGCTAGTGGTTTGCTGGCCTTGGAAGAGACCCAGTACTTC	CASGLLALEETQYF
NA	TRBV7-9	once	TRBJ2-5	TGTGCCAGCAGCTCACCGGGATTCCAAGAGACCCAGTACTTC	CASSSPGFQETQYF
NA	TRBV28	few	TRBJ2-7	TGTGCCAGCAGTTTGCAGATCAGGGCCTCCGAGCAGTACTTC	CASSLQIRASEQYF
NA	TRBV27	NA	TRBJ2-3	TGTGCCAGCAGTGCGAGGACAGCTAGCACAGATACGCAGTATTTT	CASSARTASTDTQYF
TRBD2	TRBV2	NA	TRBJ2-3	TGTGCCAGCTGGGCGGGAGAAAGCACAGATACGCAGTATTTT	CASWAGESTDTQYF
NA	TRBV10-2	NA	TRBJ1-3	TGCGCCAGCAGGGGGACTGCGTTGGCCGGAAACACCATATATTTT	CASRGTALAGNTIYF
NA	TRBV7-8	NA	TRBJ1-2	TGTGCCAGCAGCCCGGGGGACTATGGCTACACCTTC	CASSPGDYGYTF
TRBD2	TRBV4-3	NA	TRBJ2-2	TGCGCCAGCAGCCAATCAGCGGGAGGGAGTTGGGGGGAGCTGTTTTTT	CASSQSAGGSWGELFF
TRBD2	TRBV9	once	TRBJ2-3	TGTGCCAGCAAGGGCGGCGGGGGAACAGATACGCAGTATTTT	CASKGGGGTDTQYF
NA	TRBV9	NA	TRBJ2-6	TGTGCCAGCAGCGTATCGGCGATGGGGCCTGGGGCCAACGTCCTGACTTTC	CASSVSAMGPGANVLTF
NA	TRBV6-4	NA	TRBJ2-5	TGTGCCAGCAGTGACATTGATCGCGGTCCCGAGACCCAGTACTTC	CASSDIDRGPETQYF
TRBD2	TRBV5-4	NA	TRBJ2-7	TGTGCCAGCAGCTTCGCAGCGGGGGGCCCCTACGAGCAGTACTTC	CASSFAAGGPYEQYF
TRBD2	TRBV6-4	few	TRBJ2-7	TGTGCCAGCAGCGAACTAGCGGATAGCTCCTACGAGCAGTACTTC	CASSELADSSYEQYF
TRBD1	TRBV4-1	once	TRBJ1-2	TGCGCCAGCAGCCAACCGGGACAGGGAAACTATGGCTACACCTTC	CASSQPGQGNYGYTF
NA	TRBV28	NA	TRBJ2-7	TGTGCCAGCAGTCCGGGACTTCACTACGAGCAGTACTTC	CASSPGLHYEQYF
NA	TRBV7-2	NA	TRBJ1-5	TGTGCCAGCAGCTTAGCGACGTGGGGCAGCCCCAATCAGCCCCAGCATTTT	CASSLATWGSPNQPQHF
TRBD1	TRBV7-6	NA	TRBJ2-7	TGTGCCAGCAGCCATAGGACAGGGTTGAACGAGCAGTACTTC	CASSHRTGLNEQYF
NA	TRBV28	NA	TRBJ1-1	TGTGCCAGCAGTGACGGTGAGGAAACCACTGAAGCTTTCTTT	CASSDGEETTEAFF